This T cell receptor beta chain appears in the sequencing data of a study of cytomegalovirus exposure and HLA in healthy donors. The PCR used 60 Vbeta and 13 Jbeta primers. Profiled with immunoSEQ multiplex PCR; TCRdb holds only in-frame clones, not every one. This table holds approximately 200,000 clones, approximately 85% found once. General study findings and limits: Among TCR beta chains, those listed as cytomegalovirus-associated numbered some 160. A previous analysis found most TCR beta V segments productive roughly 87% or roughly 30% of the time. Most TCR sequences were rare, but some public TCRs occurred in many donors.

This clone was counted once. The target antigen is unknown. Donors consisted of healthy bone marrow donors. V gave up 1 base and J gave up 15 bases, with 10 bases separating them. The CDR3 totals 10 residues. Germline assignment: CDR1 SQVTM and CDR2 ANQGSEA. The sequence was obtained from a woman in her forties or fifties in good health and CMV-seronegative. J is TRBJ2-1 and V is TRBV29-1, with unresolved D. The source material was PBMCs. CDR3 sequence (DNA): TGCAGCGTTGAAGCAATCAGGCTGTTCTTC. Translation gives CSVEAIRLFF.